This entry lists 11 T cell receptor beta chains sequenced from one sample in a study of long-term antiretroviral therapy in people with HIV. Survey-level immunoSEQ v3.0 assays were run. Clones were read by immunoSEQ multiplex PCR, and TCRdb kept only the in-frame ones, dropping some. The table includes some 25,000 clones, approximately 80% detected once. The sequences come from unsorted PBMCs, collected around 4.1 years after starting antiretroviral therapy. The receptors come from a man in his thirties or forties with HIV.

This clone was picked up one time. CDR3 DNA: TGCGCCAGCAGGTCCTCCGGGACAGGGTCCACTAGCCCGTTCTTC. Amino acid sequence: CASRSSGTGSTSPFF. The rearrangement uses TRBV10-2 and TRBJ2-1; 9 bases are shared with TRBD1. After removal of 6 bases from V and 15 bases from J, the junction contained 18 bases not matched to a gene. CDR3 size: 15 residues. The V gene's germline CDR1 is WSHSY and CDR2 SAAADI.

V gene TRBV14 combines with J gene TRBJ2-1; 8 nucleotides line up with TRBD2. After removal of 0 bases from V and 4 bases from J, the junction contained 11 bases not matched to a gene. The germline gives CDR1 SGHDN, CDR2 FVKESK. CDR3 length equals 18 residues. Here the CDR3 reads CASSQDLTGTSWYNEQFF. DNA for the CDR3: TGTGCCAGCAGCCAAGATCTCACCGGGACTAGTTGGTACAATGAGCAGTTCTTC.

The chain has TRBV10-3 and TRBJ1-5, with D maybe TRBD1 (6 bases). Germline V CDR1 and CDR2: ENHRY, SYGVKD. Trimming pared 3 bases from V and 3 bases from J, leaving 15 bases between. The CDR3 is 16 residues long. As DNA, the CDR3 is TGTGCCATCAGTGATGGTGGGGGGGGGCACAATCAGCCCCAGCATTTT. It codes for CAISDGGGGHNQPQHF.

This clone came up once. This chain connects TRBV5-1 to TRBJ1-1, with 9 bases lining up with TRBD1. This CDR3 contains 15 residues. CDR1 is SGHRS, CDR2 YFSETQ, per germline. The V gene end was trimmed by 4 bases and the J gene end by 2 bases; junction bases not matched to a gene: 6. The CDR3 region has the DNA TGCGCCAGCAGCACCTGGACAGGGGAAAACACTGAAGCTTTCTTT. Protein product: CASSTWTGENTEAFF.

This clone was seen a few times. This rearrangement joins TRBV6-1 to TRBJ2-2; D is perhaps TRBD1 or TRBD2 (5 bases each). In germline, CDR1 is MNHNS, CDR2 SASEGT. CDR3 size: 13 residues. The V end was cut by 3 bases, the J end by 3 bases, with 5 bases between. CDR3 bases: TGTGCCAGCAGTGAGGGGGACACCGGGGAGCTGTTTTTT. This translates into CASSEGDTGELFF.

This chain uses TRBV9 with TRBJ2-2; 14 positions match TRBD2. Germline CDR1 and CDR2: SGDLS and YYNGEE. The V segment lost 4 bases and the J segment 5 bases; nucleotides outside the gene matches: 10. This CDR3 is built from 18 residues. CDR3 amino acids: CASSLTPGLAGVTGELFF. CDR3 sequence (DNA): TGTGCCAGCAGCTTGACTCCGGGACTAGCGGGAGTGACCGGGGAGCTGTTTTTT.

The gene calls are TRBV7-9 and TRBJ2-7; a possible D gene is TRBD1 (6 bases). Trimming stripped 4 bases from V and 5 bases from J, with 15 bases between. The CDR3 extends over 14 amino acids. CDR1 is SEHNR, CDR2 FQNEAQ, per germline (reference sequence). This CDR3 is CASSSGTLYDEQYF. The CDR3 coding sequence is TGTGCCAGCAGCTCCGGGACATTATACGACGAGCAGTACTTC.

The CDR3: CASSESGTGSNQPQHF. The CDR3 nucleotides read TGCGCCAGCAGTGAGTCGGGGACAGGGAGTAATCAGCCCCAGCATTTT. The J gene is TRBJ1-5, the V gene TRBV10-2, with 9 bases fitting TRBD1. Germline-derived CDR1 and CDR2 are WSHSY and SAAADI. The ends lost 0 bases at V and 4 bases at J; junction bases unmatched: 4. This CDR3 region has 16 residues.

This clone is a singleton in its sample. V gene TRBV5-1 combines with J gene TRBJ2-7; D perhaps matches TRBD2 (6 bases). Germline values: CDR1 SGHRS, CDR2 YFSETQ. Between the trimmed V and J ends, which lost 4 bases and 2 bases, there was a span of 19 bases. The CDR3 totals 16 residues. The CDR3 DNA is TGCGCCAGCAGCACGAGCGGTGGGGGGAGTGCCTACGAGCAGTACTTC. It specifies CASSTSGGGSAYEQYF.

The chain has TRBV2 and TRBJ2-3, with D tentatively TRBD1 or TRBD2 (5 bases each). Germline-derived CDR1 and CDR2 are SNHLY and FYNNEI. The CDR3 runs 16 residues. Between the trimmed V and J ends, which lost 1 base and 0 bases, there was a span of 11 bases. For the CDR3, the DNA is TGTGCCAGCAGTGAAGGGGACGGGGAAAGCACAGATACGCAGTATTTT. Its protein product is CASSEGDGESTDTQYF.

This chain connects TRBV30 to TRBJ2-2, with D perhaps TRBD2 (6 bases). Per the germline V gene, CDR1 is GTSNPN and CDR2 is SVGIG (reference sequence). The V end lost 4 bases, the J end lost 3 bases, and 9 bases lay between the germline ends. The CDR3 has 13 residues. For the CDR3, the DNA is TGTGCCTGGACGGAGCGGGACACCGGGGAGCTGTTTTTT. Its translation: CAWTERDTGELFF.